The 3 T cell receptor beta chains reported below all come from one sample, sequenced in a study of blood T cell repertoires in COVID-19. Clones were read by immunoSEQ multiplex PCR, and TCRdb kept only the in-frame ones, dropping some. Altogether 300,000 to 350,000 clones are present, about 87% being singletons, with the ten largest covering around 1.6%. Sample: peripheral blood. These receptor sequences come from a woman younger than 45 with COVID-19, enrolled during active disease.

The chain combines TRBV3-1 (or the pseudogene TRBV3-2) with TRBJ2-3, with a tentative D call TRBD2 (5 bases). Trimming pared 0 bases from V and 1 base from J, leaving 14 bases between. CDR1 and CDR2 from the germline V gene are LGHDT and YNNKEL (reference sequence). This CDR3 region has 17 residues. Here the CDR3 reads CASSQDLQRSGTDTQYF. The CDR3 DNA is TGTGCCAGCAGCCAAGATTTACAGCGGAGCGGCACAGATACGCAGTATTTT.

This clone was detected a few times. The CDR3 here is CASSARSGGWTEAFF. The DNA of the CDR3 is TGTGCCAGCAGCGCGAGGTCAGGGGGCTGGACTGAAGCTTTCTTT. V gene TRBV7-2 combines with J gene TRBJ1-1; TRBD1 aligns across 8 bases. Germline V gives CDR1 SGHTA, CDR2 FQGNSA. This CDR3 has 15 residues. With V trimmed by 5 bases and J by 5 bases, 10 bases remained unmatched.

The chain joins TRBV5-1 to TRBJ1-2; D uncertain. The ends were cut back, 0 bases at V and 0 bases at J, with 9 bases in the middle. The CDR3 is 15 amino acids. CDR1 is SGHRS and CDR2 is YFSETQ in the germline V gene. This CDR3 is CASSLGLRTNYGYTF. Written as DNA, the CDR3 is TGCGCCAGCAGCTTGGGCCTGAGGACTAACTATGGCTACACCTTC.